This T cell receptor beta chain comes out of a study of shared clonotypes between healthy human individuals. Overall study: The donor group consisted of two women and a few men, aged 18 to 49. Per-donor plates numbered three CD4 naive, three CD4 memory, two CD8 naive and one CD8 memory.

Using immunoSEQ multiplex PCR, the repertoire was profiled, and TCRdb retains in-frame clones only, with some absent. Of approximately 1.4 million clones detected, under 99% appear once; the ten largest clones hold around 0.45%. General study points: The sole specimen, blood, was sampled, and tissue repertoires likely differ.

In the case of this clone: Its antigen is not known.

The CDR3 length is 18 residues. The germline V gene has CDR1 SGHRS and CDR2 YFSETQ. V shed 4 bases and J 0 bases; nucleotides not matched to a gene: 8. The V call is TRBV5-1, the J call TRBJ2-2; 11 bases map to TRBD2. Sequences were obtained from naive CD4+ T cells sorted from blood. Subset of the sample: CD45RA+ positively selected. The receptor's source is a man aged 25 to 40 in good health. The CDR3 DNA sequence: TGCGCCAGCAGCGGGAGAGGACTAGCGGGTGCGAACACCGGGGAGCTGTTTTTT. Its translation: CASSGRGLAGANTGELFF.